Listed here are 12 T cell receptor beta chains from one sample, sequenced in a study of a mutant IDH1 vaccine in newly diagnosed glioma. Described time point: week 35, safety follow-up. Vaccination used 300 ug of mutant IDH1 20-mer peptide per dose, with topical imiquimod. Antigens for these TCRs are unknown. Assay used: immunoSEQ multiplex PCR; TCRdb lists only in-frame clones, some missing. Of about 60,000 clones in the sample, around 84% are singletons; the top ten hold over 3.5%. This sample comprised PBMCs, obtained from a glioma patient whose treatment included an IDH1 peptide vaccine. Every receptor here comes from a man aged 25-45 years with glioma.

The rearrangement links TRBV7-9 to TRBJ2-7, with TRBD2 as a possible D gene (6 bases). The CDR3 consists of 16 residues. V lost 0 bases, J lost 0 bases, and 12 bases lay in between. Per germline, CDR1 SEHNR and CDR2 FQNEAQ (reference sequence). The CDR3 loop is CASSLAVGGDSYEQYF. In DNA form, the CDR3 reads TGTGCCAGCAGCTTAGCTGTTGGCGGGGACTCCTACGAGCAGTACTTC.

J is TRBJ1-2 and V is TRBV5-4, with D perhaps matching TRBD1 (6 bases). V was trimmed by 4 bases and J by 8 bases, leaving 18 bases between them. Germline loops: CDR1 SGHNT, CDR2 YYREEE (reference sequence). There are 14 residues in the CDR3. The CDR3 DNA is TGTGCCAGCAGCAAACTGGGGGCCGGGAGAGGCTACACCTTC. This sequence encodes CASSKLGAGRGYTF. The full variable domain, its missing parts supplied by reference TRBV5-4 and TRBJ1-2, is ETGVTQSPTHLIKTRGQQVTLRCSSQSGHNTVSWYQQALGQGPQFIFQYYREEENGRGNFPPRFSGLQFPNYSSELNVNALELDDSALYLCASSKLGAGRGYTFGSGTRLTVV.

The chain links TRBV5-1 to TRBJ1-4; 7 bases map to TRBD1. Germline values: CDR1 SGHRS, CDR2 YFSETQ. The CDR3 is 15 amino acids. V was clipped by 4 bases and J by 7 bases; unmatched bases: 10. The CDR3 loop reads CASSTGTARSEKLFF. CDR3 in DNA: TGCGCCAGCAGCACCGGGACAGCAAGGAGTGAAAAACTGTTTTTT.

In DNA form, the CDR3 reads TGTGCCAGCAGCTTTCTTACGGGAGGGGGTGAGCAGTTCTTC. Amino acid sequence: CASSFLTGGGEQFF. The genes are TRBV5-8 and TRBJ2-1; 8 bases fit TRBD2. The J segment lost 9 bases and the V segment lost 2 bases, leaving 7 bases of the junction unmatched. The CDR3 runs 14 residues. The germline V gene has CDR1 SGHTS and CDR2 YDEGEE.

The chain joins TRBV12-5 to TRBJ1-2; possible D gene TRBD1, 5 bases. Trimming took 2 bases from V and 8 from J, leaving 24 bases between them. CDR1 LGHNT and CDR2 FRNRAP come from the germline V gene. This CDR3 is 17 amino acids long. The CDR3 coding sequence is TGTGCTAGTGGTTTGAGTGGACGGGACGGTGGAATTCGAGGCTACACCTTC. Its translation: CASGLSGRDGGIRGYTF. Full variable domain (remainder filled in from reference TRBV12-5 and TRBJ1-2): DARVTQTPRHKVTEMGQEVTMRCQPILGHNTVFWYRQTMMQGLELLAYFRNRAPLDDSGMPKDRFSAEMPDATLATLKIQPSEPRDSAVYFCASGLSGRDGGIRGYTFGSGTRLTVV.

J is TRBJ2-5 and V is TRBV5-1; D may be TRBD1 (6 bases). The J call is uncertain, as TRBJ2-7 better fits the DNA end. The CDR3 has 15 residues. CDR1 and CDR2 (germline): SGHRS, YFSETQ. The CDR3, as DNA: TGCGCCAGCAGCTTGGAAAGGGGGACCCTCTACGAGCAGTACTTC. Protein: CASSLERGTLYEQYF.

The chain uses TRBV11-3 and TRBJ2-7, with 10 positions matching TRBD2. CDR1 and CDR2 from the germline V gene are SGHNT and YENEEA. There are 17 residues in the CDR3. Trimming at V came to 1 base and at J to 6 bases, leaving 12 bases not matched to a gene. The chain's CDR3 is CASSLAKSLAGDGEQYF. The CDR3 DNA follows: TGTGCCAGCAGCTTAGCCAAGTCGCTAGCGGGGGACGGCGAGCAGTACTTC.

The rearrangement uses TRBV12-1 and TRBJ2-4; the table's D call, TRBD2, was not checked against the DNA. TRBV12-1 is recorded as a pseudogene. The length of the CDR3 is 20 residues. The CDR3 nucleotides are TGTGCCAGCAGCCAAGGACTAGCGGGGGGCTGGGGAGCAGCCAAAAACATTCAGTACTTC. Translation gives CASSQGLAGGWGAAKNIQYF.

The sample holds one count of this clone. The chain is built from TRBV5-1 and TRBJ2-7; D is uncertain. CDR3 length equals 12 residues. Germline-derived CDR1 and CDR2 are SGHRS and YFSETQ. With 3 bases removed from V and 3 bases from J, the gap between germline ends came to 7 bases. This CDR3 reads CASSSADYEQYF. The CDR3 nucleotides are TGCGCCAGCAGCTCGGCGGACTACGAGCAGTACTTC.

The rearrangement uses TRBV7-8 and TRBJ1-2, with unresolved D. CDR3 length equals 15 residues. Trimming stripped 1 base from V and 5 bases from J, with 14 bases between. Germline CDR1 reads SGHVS; CDR2 reads FQNEAQ. The CDR3: CASSLVVSGGYGYTF. In nucleotides, the CDR3 is TGTGCCAGCAGCTTAGTTGTATCGGGAGGGTATGGCTACACCTTC.

This chain links TRBV6-5 with TRBJ2-7; TRBD1 matches at 9 bases. V was pared by 5 bases and J by 5 bases, with 10 bases of the junction left unmatched. The CDR3 is made up of 15 amino acids. Germline loops: CDR1 MNHEY, CDR2 SVGAGI. The CDR3: CASSQDRGYLNEQYF. The CDR3 DNA reads as TGTGCCAGCAGTCAAGACAGGGGGTATCTTAACGAGCAGTACTTC.

V is TRBV19 and J is TRBJ1-5; 7 bases map to TRBD1. This CDR3 contains 17 residues. The V segment lost 6 bases and the J segment 2 bases; nucleotides outside the gene matches: 13. CDR1 LNHDA and CDR2 SQIVND come from the germline V gene (reference sequence). CDR3 protein: CASSKGQRLGGNQPQHF. In DNA form, the CDR3 reads TGTGCCAGTAGCAAGGGACAGCGCTTGGGTGGCAATCAGCCCCAGCATTTT.